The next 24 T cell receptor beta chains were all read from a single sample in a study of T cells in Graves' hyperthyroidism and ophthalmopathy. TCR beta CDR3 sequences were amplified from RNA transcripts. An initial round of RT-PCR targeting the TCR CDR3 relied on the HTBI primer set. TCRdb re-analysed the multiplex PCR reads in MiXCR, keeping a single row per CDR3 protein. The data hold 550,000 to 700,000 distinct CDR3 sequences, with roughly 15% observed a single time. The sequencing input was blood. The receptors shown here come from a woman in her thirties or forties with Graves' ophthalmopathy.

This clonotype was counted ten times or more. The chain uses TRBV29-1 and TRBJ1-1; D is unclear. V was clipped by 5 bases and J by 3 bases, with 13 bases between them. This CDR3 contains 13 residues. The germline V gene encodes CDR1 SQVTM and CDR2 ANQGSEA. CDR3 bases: TGCAGCGTTTCGAACGGGTTCGACACTGAAGCTTTCTTT. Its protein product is CSVSNGFDTEAFF. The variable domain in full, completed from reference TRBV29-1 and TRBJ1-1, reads SAVISQKPSRDICQRGTSLTIQCQVDSQVTMMFWYRQQPGQSLTLIATANQGSEATYESGFVIDKFPISRPNLTFSTLTVSNMSPEDSSIYLCSVSNGFDTEAFFGQGTRLTVV.

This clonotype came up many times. The CDR3 DNA reads as TGCGCCAGCAGCTGGGACAGGAGGGAAGCTTTCTTT. Amino acids: CASSWDRREAFF. The chain carries TRBV5-1 and TRBJ1-1, with 8 positions matching TRBD1. V trimming: 3 bases; J trimming: 8 bases; junction bases outside the gene matches: 3. The CDR3 runs 12 residues. Germline V gene lookup returns CDR1 SGHRS and CDR2 YFSETQ.

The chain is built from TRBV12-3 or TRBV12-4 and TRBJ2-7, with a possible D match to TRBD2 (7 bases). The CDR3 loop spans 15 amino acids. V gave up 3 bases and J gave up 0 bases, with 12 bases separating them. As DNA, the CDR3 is TGTGCCAGCAGTTTTGGGGGGGCCGTCTCCTACGAGCAGTACTTC. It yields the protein CASSFGGAVSYEQYF.

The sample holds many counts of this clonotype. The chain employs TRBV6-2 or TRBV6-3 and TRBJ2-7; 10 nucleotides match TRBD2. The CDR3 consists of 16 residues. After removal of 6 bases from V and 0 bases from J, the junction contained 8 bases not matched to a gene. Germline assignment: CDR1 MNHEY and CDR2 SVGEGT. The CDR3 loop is CASSRQGLAVSYEQYF. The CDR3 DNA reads TGTGCCAGCAGCCGACAAGGACTAGCGGTCTCCTACGAGCAGTACTTC.

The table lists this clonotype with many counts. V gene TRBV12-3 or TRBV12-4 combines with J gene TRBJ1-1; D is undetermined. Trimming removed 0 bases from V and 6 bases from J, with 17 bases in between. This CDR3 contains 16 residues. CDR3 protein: CASSLARPSPTSEAFF. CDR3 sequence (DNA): TGTGCCAGCAGTTTAGCGCGCCCCAGCCCTACATCTGAAGCTTTCTTT.

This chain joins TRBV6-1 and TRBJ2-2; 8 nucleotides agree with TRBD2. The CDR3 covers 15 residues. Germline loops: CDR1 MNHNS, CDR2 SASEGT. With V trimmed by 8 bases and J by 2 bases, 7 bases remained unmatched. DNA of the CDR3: TGTGCCAGCTCGGGACTAGAGAGCAACACCGGGGAGCTGTTTTTT. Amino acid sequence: CASSGLESNTGELFF.

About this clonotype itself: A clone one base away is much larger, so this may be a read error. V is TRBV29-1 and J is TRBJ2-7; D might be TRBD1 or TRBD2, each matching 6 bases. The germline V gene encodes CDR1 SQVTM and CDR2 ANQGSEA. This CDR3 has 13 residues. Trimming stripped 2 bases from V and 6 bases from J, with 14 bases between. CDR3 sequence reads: CSVETGARGEQYF. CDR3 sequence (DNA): TGCAGCGTTGAAACGGGGGCTCGGGGCGAGCAGTACTTC.

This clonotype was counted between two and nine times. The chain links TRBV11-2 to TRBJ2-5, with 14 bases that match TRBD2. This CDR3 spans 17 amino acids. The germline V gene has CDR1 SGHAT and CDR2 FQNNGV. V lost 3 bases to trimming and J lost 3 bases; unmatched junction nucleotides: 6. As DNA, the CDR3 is TGTGCCAGCAGCTTGGGACTAGCGGGAGACCCCGAAGAGACCCAGTACTTC. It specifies CASSLGLAGDPEETQYF. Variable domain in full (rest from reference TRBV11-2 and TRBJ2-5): EAGVAQSPRYKIIEKRQSVAFWCNPISGHATLYWYQQILGQGPKLLIQFQNNGVVDDSQLPKDRFSAERLKGVDSTLKIQPAKLEDSAVYLCASSLGLAGDPEETQYFGPGTRLLVL.

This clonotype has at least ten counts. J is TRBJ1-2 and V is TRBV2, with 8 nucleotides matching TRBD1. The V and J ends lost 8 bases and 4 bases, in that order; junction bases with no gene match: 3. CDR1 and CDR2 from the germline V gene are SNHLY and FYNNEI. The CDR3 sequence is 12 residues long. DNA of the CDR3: TGTGCCAGCGCAGGGGGCGGCTATGGCTACACCTTC. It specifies CASAGGGYGYTF.

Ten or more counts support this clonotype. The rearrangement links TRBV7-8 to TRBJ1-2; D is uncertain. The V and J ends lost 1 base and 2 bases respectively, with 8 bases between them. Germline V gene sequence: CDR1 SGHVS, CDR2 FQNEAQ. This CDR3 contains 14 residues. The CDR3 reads CASSLGRQNYGYTF. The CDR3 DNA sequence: TGTGCCAGCAGCTTAGGGCGGCAGAACTATGGCTACACCTTC. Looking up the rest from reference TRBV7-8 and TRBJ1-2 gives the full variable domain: GAGVSQSPRYKVAKRGQDVALRCDPISGHVSLFWYQQALGQGPEFLTYFQNEAQLDKSGLPSDRFFAERPEGSVSTLKIQRTQQEDSAVYLCASSLGRQNYGYTFGSGTRLTVV.

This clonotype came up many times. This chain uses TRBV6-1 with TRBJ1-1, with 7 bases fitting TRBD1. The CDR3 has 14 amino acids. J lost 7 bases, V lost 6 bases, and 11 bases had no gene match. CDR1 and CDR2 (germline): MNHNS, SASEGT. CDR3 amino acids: CASSPGQRTREAFF. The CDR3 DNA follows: TGTGCCAGCAGCCCGGGACAGCGAACCCGTGAAGCTTTCTTT.

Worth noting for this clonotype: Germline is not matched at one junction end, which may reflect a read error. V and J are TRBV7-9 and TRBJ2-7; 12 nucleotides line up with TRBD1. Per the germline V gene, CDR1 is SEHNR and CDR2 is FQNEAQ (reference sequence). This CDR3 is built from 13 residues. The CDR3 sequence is CASRGQGASEQHF. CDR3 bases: TGTGCCAGCAGGGGACAGGGGGCTAGCGAGCAGCACTTC.

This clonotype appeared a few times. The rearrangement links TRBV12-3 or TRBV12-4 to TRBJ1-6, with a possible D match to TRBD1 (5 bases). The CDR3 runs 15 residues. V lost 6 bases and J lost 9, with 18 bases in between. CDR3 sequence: CASRLRDLPTSPLHF. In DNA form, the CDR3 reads TGTGCCAGCAGACTCCGGGACCTACCTACTTCACCCCTCCACTTT.

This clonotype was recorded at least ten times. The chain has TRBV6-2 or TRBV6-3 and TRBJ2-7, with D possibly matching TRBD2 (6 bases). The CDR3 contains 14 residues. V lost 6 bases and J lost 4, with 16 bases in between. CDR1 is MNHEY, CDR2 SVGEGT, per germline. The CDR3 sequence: CASRAPGGAYEQYF. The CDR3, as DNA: TGTGCCAGCAGGGCCCCCGGAGGGGCATACGAGCAGTACTTC.

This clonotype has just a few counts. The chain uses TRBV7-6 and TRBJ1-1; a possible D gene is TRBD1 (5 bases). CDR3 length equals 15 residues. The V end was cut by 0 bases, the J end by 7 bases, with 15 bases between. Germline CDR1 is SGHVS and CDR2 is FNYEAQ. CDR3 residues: CASSLARGTLFEAFF. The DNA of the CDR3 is TGTGCCAGCAGCTTAGCGCGGGGGACCCTCTTTGAAGCTTTCTTT.

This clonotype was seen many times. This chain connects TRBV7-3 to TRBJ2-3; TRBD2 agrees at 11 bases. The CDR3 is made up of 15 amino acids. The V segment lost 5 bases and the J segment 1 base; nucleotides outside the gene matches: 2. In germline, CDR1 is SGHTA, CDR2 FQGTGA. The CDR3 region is CASSATSGGTDTQYF. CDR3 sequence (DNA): TGTGCCAGCAGCGCGACTAGCGGGGGCACAGATACGCAGTATTTT.

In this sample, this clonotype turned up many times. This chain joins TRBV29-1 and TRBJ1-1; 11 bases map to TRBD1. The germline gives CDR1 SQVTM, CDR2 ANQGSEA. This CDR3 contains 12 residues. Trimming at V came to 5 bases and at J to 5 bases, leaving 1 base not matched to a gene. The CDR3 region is CSVRDRGTEAFF. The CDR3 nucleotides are TGCAGCGTTAGGGACAGGGGGACTGAAGCTTTCTTT.

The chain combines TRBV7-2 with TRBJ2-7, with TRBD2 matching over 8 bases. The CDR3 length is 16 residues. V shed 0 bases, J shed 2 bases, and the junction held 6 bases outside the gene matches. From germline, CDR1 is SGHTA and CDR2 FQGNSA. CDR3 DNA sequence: TGTGCCAGCAGCTTAGCGGTGATAGCGGGACCCTACGAGCAGTACTTC. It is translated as CASSLAVIAGPYEQYF.

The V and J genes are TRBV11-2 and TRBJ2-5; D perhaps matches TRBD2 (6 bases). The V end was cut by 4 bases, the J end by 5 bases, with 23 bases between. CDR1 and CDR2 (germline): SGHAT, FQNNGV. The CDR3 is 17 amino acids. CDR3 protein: CASSSRAYGGMGETQYF. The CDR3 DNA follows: TGTGCCAGCAGCTCAAGGGCCTACGGCGGGATGGGGGAGACCCAGTACTTC.

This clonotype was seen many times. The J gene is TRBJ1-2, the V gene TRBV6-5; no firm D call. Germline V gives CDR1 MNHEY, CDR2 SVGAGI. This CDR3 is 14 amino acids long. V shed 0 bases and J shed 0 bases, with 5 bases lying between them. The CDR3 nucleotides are TGTGCCAGCAGTTACTCGATGTCTAACTATGGCTACACCTTC. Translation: CASSYSMSNYGYTF.

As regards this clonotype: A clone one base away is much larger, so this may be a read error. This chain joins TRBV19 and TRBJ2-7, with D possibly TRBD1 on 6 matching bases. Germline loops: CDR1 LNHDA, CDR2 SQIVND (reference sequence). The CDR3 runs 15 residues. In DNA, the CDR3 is TGTGCCAGTAGTACGACAGGTGGGATTACCTACGAGCATTACTTC. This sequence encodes CASSTTGGITYEHYF.

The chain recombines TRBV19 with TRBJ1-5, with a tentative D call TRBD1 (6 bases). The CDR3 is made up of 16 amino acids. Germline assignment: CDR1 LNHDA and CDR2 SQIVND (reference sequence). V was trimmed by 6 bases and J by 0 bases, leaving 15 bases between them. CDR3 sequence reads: CASSPRGDDSNQPQHF. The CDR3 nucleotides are TGTGCCAGTAGCCCGAGGGGGGACGATAGCAATCAGCCCCAGCATTTT. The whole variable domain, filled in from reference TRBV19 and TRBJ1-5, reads DGGITQSPKYLFRKEGQNVTLSCEQNLNHDAMYWYRQDPGQGLRLIYYSQIVNDFQKGDIAEGYSVSREKKESFPLTVTSAQKNPTAFYLCASSPRGDDSNQPQHFGDGTRLSIL.

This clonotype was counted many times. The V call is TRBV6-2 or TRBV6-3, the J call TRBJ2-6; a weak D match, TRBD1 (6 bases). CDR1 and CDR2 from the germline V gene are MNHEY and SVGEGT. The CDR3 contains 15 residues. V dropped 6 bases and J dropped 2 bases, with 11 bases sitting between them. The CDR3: CASSPRGPGANVLTF. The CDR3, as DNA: TGTGCCAGCAGCCCCAGGGGACCTGGGGCCAACGTCCTGACTTTC.

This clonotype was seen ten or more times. As DNA, the CDR3 is TGTGCCAGCAGTTCTCCGTGGACAGGGGGCACTGAAGCTTTCTTT. It specifies CASSSPWTGGTEAFF. V is TRBV28 and J is TRBJ1-1, with 10 bases aligning to TRBD1. The germline V gene encodes CDR1 MDHEN and CDR2 SYDVKM. This CDR3 is built from 15 residues. V lost 4 bases and J lost 4; bases outside the gene matches: 6.